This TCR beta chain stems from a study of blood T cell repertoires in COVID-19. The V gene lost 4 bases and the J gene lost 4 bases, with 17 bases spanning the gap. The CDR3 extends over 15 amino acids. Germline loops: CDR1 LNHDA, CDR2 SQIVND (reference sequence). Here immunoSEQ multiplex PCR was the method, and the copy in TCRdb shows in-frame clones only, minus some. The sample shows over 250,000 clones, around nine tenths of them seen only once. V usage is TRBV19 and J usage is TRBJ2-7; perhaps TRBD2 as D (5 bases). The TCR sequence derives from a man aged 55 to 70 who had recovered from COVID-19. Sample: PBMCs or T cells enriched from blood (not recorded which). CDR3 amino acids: CASSKPRTSLYEQYF. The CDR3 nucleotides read TGTGCCAGTAGTAAGCCGCGGACTTCCTTATACGAGCAGTACTTC.